The entry below describes one TCR beta chain. What antigen it recognizes has not been identified. This sample is drawn from a study of T cells expressing NK-cell markers (TCRdb year 2020). Regarding the complete study: Three sorted T-cell subsets (CD3+CD56+NKG2C+, CD3+CD56+NKG2C- and CD3+CD56-NKG2C+) from fewer than 10 donors had their TCR beta-chain repertoires profiled. The study sequenced eight donors, all healthy volunteers chosen at random: three men and five women. Libraries were sequenced as 2 x 150 bp reads on Illumina HiSeq 2000/2500, MiSeq or NextSeq. Of the eight sequenced donors, seven were found to be HCMV-seropositive and one was found to be HCMV-seronegative.

Results the study describes overall, beyond this receptor: In six donors, the dominant CD3+CD56+NKG2C+ clonotypes ranked among the top 10 CD8+ clonotypes, making up about 1.0-8% of CD8+ T cells. It remained unclear whether the expanded NKG2C-expressing T cell clones were specific for HCMV antigens. Those dominant clonotypes were again the most abundant among CD3+CD56-NKG2C+ cells in four donors, at roughly 25-60.1%.

A commercial ELISA kit detecting HCMV-specific IgG in serum was used to determine HCMV serostatus. Ficoll density gradient centrifugation was used to isolate peripheral blood mononuclear cells from blood. The germline V gene (reference sequence) gives CDR1 as SGHNT and CDR2 as YYREEE. Its CDR3 holds 13 amino acids, cysteine through phenylalanine. No DNA is recorded. The sample was run on an Illumina HiSeq 2000. TCR beta cDNA libraries were prepared using 5'RACE template switching, which introduced a universal primer site and unique molecular identifiers. cDNA synthesis was primed from the TCR beta constant segment and was followed by two successive PCR amplification steps. The published analysis was carried out like this. MIGEC was used to demultiplex reads and group reads by UMI, and MiTCR was used to assemble and quantify clonotypes. To exclude erroneous sequences, any TCR cDNA sequence not supported by at least two reads was discarded. The tcR package was used for downstream repertoire analysis, and clonotypes were matched across fractions by CDR3 nucleotide sequence plus V segment. VDJmatch was used to annotate antigen specificity against VDJdb, with one amino acid substitution in CDR3 allowed. TCRdb reprocessed the public reads and reports one entry per CDR3 protein sequence, without DNA. TCRdb's processing, not the authors' own work, is the source of the V and J calls. In this sample's table one finds hundreds of thousands of distinct CDR3 sequences. Clones ranked in the top ten supply 7.3% of the sample.

This chain is built from TRBV5-4 and TRBJ2-1; checking the TCRdb D call of TRBD2 is not possible without DNA. This clonotype originated in a woman between 18 and 75 years old in good health. The sequenced material came from blood T cells: a sorted CD56 or NKG2C T cell subset, CD4+ or CD8+ T cells, or bulk PBMC T cells (not recorded which). The CDR3: CASSLARGSSQFF.